Listed here are 19 T cell receptor beta chains from one sample, sequenced in a study of persistence of HIV-infected CD4 T cells. This was the immunoSEQ version 4 assay in survey mode. TCRdb's table, derived via immunoSEQ multiplex PCR, lists solely in-frame clones and lacks some. This sample has some 37,000 clones, with about 81% found just once. Their recognized antigens are unknown. The stimulus was an HIV-1 Gag 15-mer peptide pool, approximately 0.93 ug/peptide/mL. Sorted nonresponding memory CD4+ T cells were CD40L-negative, CD69-negative, CD45RO-high. The source was cultured CD4+ T cells from PBMCs, collected from a patient who received antiretroviral therapy. All receptors come from an adult with HIV. The donor label of this sample is uncertain.

The chain uses TRBV5-1 and TRBJ2-7; 10 positions match TRBD1. The CDR3 runs to 13 residues. J was trimmed by 6 bases and V by 7 bases; bases with no gene match: 7. CDR1 is SGHRS and CDR2 is YFSETQ in the germline V gene. The CDR3, as DNA: TGCGCCAGCTTATTGGACAGGGGGGGCGAGCAGTACTTC. Translation: CASLLDRGGEQYF.

V is TRBV28 and J is TRBJ1-2, with 10 bases fitting TRBD1. Germline values: CDR1 MDHEN, CDR2 SYDVKM. After removal of 8 bases from V and 8 bases from J, the junction contained 14 bases not matched to a gene. The CDR3 is made up of 15 amino acids. CDR3 in amino acids: CASQTPGQGRRGYTF. The CDR3 DNA reads as TGTGCCAGCCAAACACCGGGACAGGGGCGACGGGGCTACACCTTC.

This chain connects TRBV7-6 to TRBJ2-3; the D call may be TRBD1 or TRBD2 (5 bases each). The CDR3 extends over 13 amino acids. The V gene's germline CDR1 is SGHVS and CDR2 FNYEAQ. V shed 3 bases and J shed 7 bases, with 11 bases lying between them. The CDR3 here is CASSLGEIYTQYF. Written as DNA, the CDR3 is TGTGCCAGCAGCTTGGGGGAGATCTATACGCAGTATTTT.

The gene calls are TRBV5-1 and TRBJ1-3; 9 bases are shared with TRBD1. The CDR3 spans 16 residues. The germline CDR1 and CDR2 sequences are SGHRS and YFSETQ. V was pared by 4 bases and J by 2 bases, with 7 bases of the junction left unmatched. The CDR3 nucleotides are TGCGCCAGCAGCCTCGGGACAGGGAACGCTGGAAACACCATATATTTT. Translating it yields CASSLGTGNAGNTIYF.

A few counts support this clone. The chain recombines TRBV6-1 with TRBJ2-6; D unclear. This CDR3 contains 13 residues. Germline V gives CDR1 MNHNS, CDR2 SASEGT. Trimming left V 3 bases short and J 3 bases short, with 3 bases between. The CDR3 bases are TGTGCCAGCAGTGACCTTGGGGCCAACGTCCTGACTTTC. It codes for CASSDLGANVLTF.

The CDR3 sequence: CASSWTATNEKLFF. The CDR3 DNA follows: TGCGCCAGCAGCTGGACAGCAACTAATGAAAAACTGTTTTTT. This chain links TRBV5-1 with TRBJ1-4, with D possibly matching TRBD1 (6 bases). This CDR3 has 14 residues. Trimming left V 3 bases short and J 0 bases short, with 6 bases between. CDR1 is SGHRS, CDR2 YFSETQ, per germline.

V and J are TRBV9 and TRBJ1-2; TRBD1 is a possible D gene (5 bases). V shed 0 bases and J shed 4 bases, with 13 bases lying between them. CDR1 SGDLS and CDR2 YYNGEE come from the germline V gene. The length of the CDR3 is 15 residues. This CDR3 reads CASSVGGGAGYGYTF. CDR3 sequence (DNA): TGTGCCAGCAGCGTAGGGGGCGGGGCCGGCTATGGCTACACCTTC.

The chain carries TRBV19 and TRBJ1-5, with D perhaps TRBD1 (5 bases). The germline V gene has CDR1 LNHDA and CDR2 SQIVND (reference sequence). This CDR3 region has 14 residues. Trimming took 3 bases from V and 8 from J, leaving 14 bases between them. CDR3 DNA sequence: TGTGCCAGTAGTATCTCCGGGGCCGGTGAGCCCCAGCATTTT. This gives the protein CASSISGAGEPQHF.

For the CDR3, the DNA is TGCGCCAGCAGCCCGCCGGCCGGTCAGAACACCGGGGAGCTGTTTTTT. Translation: CASSPPAGQNTGELFF. The V gene is TRBV5-1, the J gene TRBJ2-2; D unresolved. V dropped 4 bases and J dropped 1 base, with 14 bases sitting between them. CDR1 is SGHRS and CDR2 is YFSETQ in the germline V gene. The CDR3 covers 16 residues. Complete variable domain (other parts from reference TRBV5-1 and TRBJ2-2): KAGVTQTPRYLIKTRGQQVTLSCSPISGHRSVSWYQQTPGQGLQFLFEYFSETQRNKGNFPGRFSGRQFSNSRSEMNVSTLELGDSALYLCASSPPAGQNTGELFFGEGSRLTVL.

The rearrangement joins TRBV6-2 or TRBV6-3 to TRBJ1-3; D is unclear. CDR1 is MNHEY and CDR2 is SVGEGT in the germline V gene. There are 13 residues in the CDR3. Trimming took off 4 bases at V and 0 bases at J, with 4 bases between the two ends. The CDR3 spells CASSLASGNTIYF. The CDR3 DNA sequence: TGTGCCAGCAGTTTAGCCTCTGGAAACACCATATATTTT.

The chain has TRBV18 and TRBJ1-6, with 7 bases identical to TRBD1. The V gene's germline CDR1 is KGHSH and CDR2 LQKENI. This CDR3 has 14 residues. V lost 3 bases to trimming and J lost 8 bases; unmatched junction nucleotides: 4. The CDR3 DNA is TGTGCCAGCTCACCGCGCCAGGGGGATTCACCCCTCCACTTT. Its protein is CASSPRQGDSPLHF. Looking up the rest from reference TRBV18 and TRBJ1-6 gives the full variable domain: NAGVMQNPRHLVRRRGQEARLRCSPMKGHSHVYWYRQLPEEGLKFMVYLQKENIIDESGMPKERFSAEFPKEGPSILRIQQVVRGDSAAYFCASSPRQGDSPLHFGNGTRLTVT.

The CDR3 reads CASSRTGGVLNTGELFF. In nucleotides, the CDR3 is TGTGCCAGCAGTCGCACAGGGGGCGTCTTGAACACCGGGGAGCTGTTTTTT. The J gene is TRBJ2-2, the V gene TRBV6-4; TRBD1 matches 9 bases. From germline, CDR1 is MRHNA and CDR2 SNTAGT. The CDR3 loop spans 17 amino acids. V dropped 5 bases and J dropped 1; count of bases not matched to a gene: 8.

The rearrangement uses TRBV20-1 and TRBJ1-1, with TRBD1 as a possible D gene (6 bases). This CDR3 is built from 15 residues. In germline, CDR1 is DFQATT, CDR2 SNEGSKA (reference sequence). V was trimmed by 3 bases and J by 7 bases, leaving 21 bases between them. CDR3 coding DNA: TGCAGTGCTAGTGGATTCAGGGGTTGGGCCGGTGAAGCTTTCTTT. Translating gives CSASGFRGWAGEAFF.

The CDR3 spells CASSINRSGANVLTF. In nucleotides, the CDR3 is TGTGCCAGTAGTATTAACCGCTCTGGGGCCAACGTCCTGACTTTC. The chain joins TRBV19 to TRBJ2-6; no clear D. Germline V gives CDR1 LNHDA, CDR2 SQIVND (reference sequence). CDR3 size: 15 residues. Between the trimmed V and J ends, which lost 3 bases and 0 bases, there was a span of 6 bases.

A note on this clone: The sample contains more than one DNA sequence encoding this CDR3. V usage is TRBV5-1 and J usage is TRBJ1-1; D is uncertain. Germline values: CDR1 SGHRS, CDR2 YFSETQ. The CDR3 contains 15 residues. The V end lost 0 bases, the J end lost 0 bases, and 9 bases lay between the germline ends. In DNA form, the CDR3 reads TGCGCCAGCAGCTTGGCTGCGGGGATGAACACTGAAGCTTTCTTT. Its translation is CASSLAAGMNTEAFF.

The V and J genes are TRBV2 and TRBJ1-1, with D unclear. Germline values: CDR1 SNHLY, CDR2 FYNNEI. This CDR3 is 13 amino acids long. The V end lost 4 bases, the J end lost 4 bases, and 10 bases lay between the germline ends. In DNA, the CDR3 is TGTGCCAGCAGTGGTACCTGGGGCACTGAAGCTTTCTTT. This sequence encodes CASSGTWGTEAFF.

This clone turned up a few times. CDR3 region: CATRVPGRGTPLHF. CDR3 DNA sequence: TGTGCCACCAGAGTACCGGGAAGGGGGACACCCCTCCACTTT. The V and J genes are TRBV15 and TRBJ1-6; a weak D match, TRBD1 (6 bases). V was pared by 6 bases and J by 11 bases, with 17 bases between. Germline values: CDR1 LNHNV, CDR2 YYDKDF (reference sequence). The CDR3 sequence is 14 residues long.

This clone showed up just once. The chain joins TRBV27 to TRBJ1-1, with a tentative D call TRBD1 (6 bases). With 6 bases removed from V and 1 base from J, the gap between germline ends came to 15 bases. The CDR3 sequence is 15 residues long. CDR1 MNHEY and CDR2 SMNVEV come from the germline V gene (reference sequence). In DNA, the CDR3 is TGTGCCAGCAGGCCACGACAGGTGACGAACACTGAAGCTTTCTTT. Translating it yields CASRPRQVTNTEAFF.

This chain joins TRBV30 and TRBJ1-2; D is possibly TRBD1 (5 bases). Trimming removed 2 bases at V and 2 bases at J, with 15 bases between. There are 15 residues in the CDR3. CDR1 GTSNPN and CDR2 SVGIG come from the germline V gene (reference sequence). The CDR3 DNA follows: TGTGCCTGGAGTCTCGGACAATGGGGAAACTATGGCTACACCTTC. Protein product: CAWSLGQWGNYGYTF. Variable domain in full (rest from reference TRBV30 and TRBJ1-2): SQTIHQWPATLVQPVGSPLSLECTVEGTSNPNLYWYRQAAGRGLQLLFYSVGIGQISSEVPQNLSASRPQDRQFILSSKKLLLSDSGFYLCAWSLGQWGNYGYTFGSGTRLTVV.